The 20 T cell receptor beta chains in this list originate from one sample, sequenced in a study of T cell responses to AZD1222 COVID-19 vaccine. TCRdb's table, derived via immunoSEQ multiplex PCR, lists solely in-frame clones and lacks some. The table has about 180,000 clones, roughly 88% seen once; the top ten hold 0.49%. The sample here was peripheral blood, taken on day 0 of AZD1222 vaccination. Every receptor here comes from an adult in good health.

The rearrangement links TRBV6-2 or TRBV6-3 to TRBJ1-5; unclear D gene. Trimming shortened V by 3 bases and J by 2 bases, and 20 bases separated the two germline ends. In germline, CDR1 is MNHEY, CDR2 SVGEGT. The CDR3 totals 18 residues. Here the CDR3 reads CASSYSRGVPPGNQPQHF. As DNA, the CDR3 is TGTGCCAGCAGTTATAGTCGTGGGGTACCCCCGGGCAATCAGCCCCAGCATTTT.

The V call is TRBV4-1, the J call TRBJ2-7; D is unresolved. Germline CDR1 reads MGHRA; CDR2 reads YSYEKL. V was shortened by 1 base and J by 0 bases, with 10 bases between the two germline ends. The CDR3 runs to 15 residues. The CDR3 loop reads CASSQAHTSSYEQYF. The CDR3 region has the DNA TGCGCCAGCAGCCAAGCTCACACCAGCTCCTACGAGCAGTACTTC.

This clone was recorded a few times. CDR3 sequence reads: CASSQIPGTGEGYTF. The CDR3 bases are TGCGCCAGCAGCCAAATCCCTGGGACAGGGGAAGGCTACACCTTC. The V call is TRBV4-1, the J call TRBJ1-2; 10 bases match TRBD1. There are 15 residues in the CDR3. The junction had 8 bases not matched to a gene; V was cut back by 2 bases and J by 8 bases. Germline V gene lookup returns CDR1 MGHRA and CDR2 YSYEKL.

DNA for the CDR3: TGCAGCGTCTACGGACGTAGTGAAGCTTTCTTT. Translated: CSVYGRSEAFF. The rearrangement uses TRBV29-1 and TRBJ1-1; D is unclear. Trimming stripped 6 bases from V and 7 bases from J, with 12 bases between. CDR3 length equals 11 residues. The germline V gene has CDR1 SQVTM and CDR2 ANQGSEA. Variable domain in full (rest from reference TRBV29-1 and TRBJ1-1): SAVISQKPSRDICQRGTSLTIQCQVDSQVTMMFWYRQQPGQSLTLIATANQGSEATYESGFVIDKFPISRPNLTFSTLTVSNMSPEDSSIYLCSVYGRSEAFFGQGTRLTVV.

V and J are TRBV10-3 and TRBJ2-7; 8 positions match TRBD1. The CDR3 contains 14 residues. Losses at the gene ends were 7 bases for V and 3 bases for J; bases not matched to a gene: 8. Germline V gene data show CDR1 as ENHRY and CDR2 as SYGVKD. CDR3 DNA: TGTGCCATCACCTCTGGACAGGGCTTCTACGAGCAGTACTTC. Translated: CAITSGQGFYEQYF.

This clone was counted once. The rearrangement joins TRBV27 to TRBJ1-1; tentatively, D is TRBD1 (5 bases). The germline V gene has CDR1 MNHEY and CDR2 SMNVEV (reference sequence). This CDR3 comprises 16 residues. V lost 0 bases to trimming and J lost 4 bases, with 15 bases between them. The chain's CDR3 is CASSLSDGGSTTEAFF. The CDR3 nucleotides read TGTGCCAGCAGTTTATCGGATGGGGGTTCGACCACTGAAGCTTTCTTT.

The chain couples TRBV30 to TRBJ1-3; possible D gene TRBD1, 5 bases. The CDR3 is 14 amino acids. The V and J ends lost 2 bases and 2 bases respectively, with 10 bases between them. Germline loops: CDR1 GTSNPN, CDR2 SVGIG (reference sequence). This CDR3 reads CAWSLGRAGNTIYF. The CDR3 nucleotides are TGTGCCTGGAGTCTCGGCAGGGCTGGAAACACCATATATTTT.

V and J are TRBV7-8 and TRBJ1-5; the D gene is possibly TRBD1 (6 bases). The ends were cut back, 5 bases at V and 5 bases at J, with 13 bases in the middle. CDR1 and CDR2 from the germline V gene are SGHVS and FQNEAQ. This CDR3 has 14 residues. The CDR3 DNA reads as TGTGCCAGCAGCCCCGAAGAGGGGGATCAGCCCCAGCATTTT. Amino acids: CASSPEEGDQPQHF.

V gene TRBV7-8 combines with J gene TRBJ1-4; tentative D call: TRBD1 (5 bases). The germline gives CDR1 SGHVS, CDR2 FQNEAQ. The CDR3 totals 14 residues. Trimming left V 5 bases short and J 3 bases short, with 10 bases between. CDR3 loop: CASSPPGPNEKLFF. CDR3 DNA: TGTGCCAGCAGCCCGCCGGGACCTAATGAAAAACTGTTTTTT.

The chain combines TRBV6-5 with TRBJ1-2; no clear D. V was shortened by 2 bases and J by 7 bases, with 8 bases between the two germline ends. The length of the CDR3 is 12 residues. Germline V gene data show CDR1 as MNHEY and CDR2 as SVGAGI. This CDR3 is CASSYRQSGYTF. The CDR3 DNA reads TGTGCCAGCAGTTACAGGCAAAGTGGCTACACCTTC.

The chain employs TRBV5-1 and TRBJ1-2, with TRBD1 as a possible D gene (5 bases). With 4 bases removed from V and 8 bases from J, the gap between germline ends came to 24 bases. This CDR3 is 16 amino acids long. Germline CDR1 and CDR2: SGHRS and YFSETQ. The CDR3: CASSPWTWNPGYGYTF. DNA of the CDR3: TGCGCCAGCAGCCCTTGGACATGGAATCCAGGTTACGGCTACACCTTC.

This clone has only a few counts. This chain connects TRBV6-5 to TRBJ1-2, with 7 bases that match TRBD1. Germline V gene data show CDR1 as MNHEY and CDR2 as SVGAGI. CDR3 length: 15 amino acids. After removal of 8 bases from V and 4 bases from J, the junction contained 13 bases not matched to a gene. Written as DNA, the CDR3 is TGTGCCAGCCCGACGGAGGGGGCCTTTGGCTATGGCTACACCTTC. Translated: CASPTEGAFGYGYTF.

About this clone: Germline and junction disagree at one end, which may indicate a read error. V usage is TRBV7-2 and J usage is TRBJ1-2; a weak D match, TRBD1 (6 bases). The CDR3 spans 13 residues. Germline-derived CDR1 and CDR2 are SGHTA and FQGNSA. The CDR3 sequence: CVSRGRAEYGYTF. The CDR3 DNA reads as TGTGTCAGCAGGGGCAGGGCAGAGTATGGCTACACCTTC.

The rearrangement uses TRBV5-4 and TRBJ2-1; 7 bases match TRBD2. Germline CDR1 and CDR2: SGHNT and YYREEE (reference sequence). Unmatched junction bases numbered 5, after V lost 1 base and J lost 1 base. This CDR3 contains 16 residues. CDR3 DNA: TGTGCCAGCAGCTTGAGCGGGGCGAGATCCTACAATGAGCAGTTCTTC. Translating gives CASSLSGARSYNEQFF.

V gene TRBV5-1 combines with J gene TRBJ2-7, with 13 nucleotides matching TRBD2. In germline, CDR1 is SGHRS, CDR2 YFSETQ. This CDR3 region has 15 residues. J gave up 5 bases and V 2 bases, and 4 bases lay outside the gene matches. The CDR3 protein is CASSFTSGGAHEQYF. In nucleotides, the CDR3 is TGCGCCAGCAGCTTCACTAGCGGGGGGGCCCACGAGCAGTACTTC.

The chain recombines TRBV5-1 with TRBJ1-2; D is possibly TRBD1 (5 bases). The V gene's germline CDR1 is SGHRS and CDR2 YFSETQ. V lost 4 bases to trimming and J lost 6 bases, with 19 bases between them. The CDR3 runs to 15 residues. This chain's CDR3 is CASSGTKGVGDGYTF. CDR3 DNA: TGCGCCAGCAGCGGAACAAAGGGTGTGGGGGATGGCTACACCTTC.

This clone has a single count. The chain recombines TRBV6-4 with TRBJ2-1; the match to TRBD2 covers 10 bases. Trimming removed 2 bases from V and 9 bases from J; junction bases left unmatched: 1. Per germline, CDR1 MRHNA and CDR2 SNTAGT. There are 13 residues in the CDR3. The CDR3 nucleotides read TGTGCCAGCAGTGACAGGACTAGCGGTGAGCAGTTCTTC. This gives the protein CASSDRTSGEQFF.

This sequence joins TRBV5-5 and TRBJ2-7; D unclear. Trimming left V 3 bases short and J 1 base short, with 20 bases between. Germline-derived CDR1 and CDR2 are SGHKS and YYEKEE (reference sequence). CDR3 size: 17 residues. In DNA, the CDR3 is TGTGCCAGCAGCTCGTCCTCCCCCAGGACGGCTTCCTACGAGCAGTACTTC. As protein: CASSSSSPRTASYEQYF.

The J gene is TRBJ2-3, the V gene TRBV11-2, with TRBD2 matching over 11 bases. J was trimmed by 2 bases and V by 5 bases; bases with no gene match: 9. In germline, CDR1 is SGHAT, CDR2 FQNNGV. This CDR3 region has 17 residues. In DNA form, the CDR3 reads TGTGCCAGCAGCCTGGGGAGACTAGCGGGGATCACAGATACGCAGTATTTT. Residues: CASSLGRLAGITDTQYF.

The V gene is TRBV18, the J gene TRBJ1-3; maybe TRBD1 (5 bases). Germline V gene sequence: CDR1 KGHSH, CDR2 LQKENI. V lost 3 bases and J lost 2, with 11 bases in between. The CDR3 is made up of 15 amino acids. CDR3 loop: CASSPDTGPGNTIYF. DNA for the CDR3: TGTGCCAGCTCACCGGACACGGGCCCTGGAAACACCATATATTTT.